A single sample is the source of the 28 T cell receptor beta chains below, sequenced in a study of Ad26.COV2.S vaccination and SARS-CoV-2 variants. The protocol was immunoSEQ multiplex PCR, while the TCRdb copy is restricted to in-frame clones and leaves out a portion. The sample consists of about 450,000 clones, approximately 92% of them appearing once. Specified treatment: around 19 received Ad26.COV2.S at low or high dose, single or two shots; roughly five received placebo; per-sample allocation not given. Collection of the samples took place on day 63 after the first injection of vaccine or placebo. The source material was peripheral blood, sampled in a trial of Ad26.COV2.S vaccine versus placebo. Receptors originate from a person aged 18-65 years who received the Ad26.COV2.S COVID-19 vaccine or a placebo.

This chain joins TRBV6-5 and TRBJ2-7; D call uncertain. The length of the CDR3 is 15 residues. CDR1 is MNHEY, CDR2 SVGAGI, per germline. V dropped 5 bases and J dropped 1 base, with 15 bases sitting between them. The CDR3 loop reads CASSRKFQISYEQYF. The CDR3 nucleotides are TGTGCCAGCAGTAGGAAGTTTCAGATTTCCTACGAGCAGTACTTC.

The chain is built from TRBV6-5 and TRBJ1-2; D ambiguous. Trimming removed 3 bases at V and 4 bases at J, with 9 bases between. From germline, CDR1 is MNHEY and CDR2 SVGAGI. The CDR3 runs 13 residues. This CDR3 is CASSYGSPYGYTF. CDR3 coding DNA: TGTGCCAGCAGTTATGGGTCCCCCTATGGCTACACCTTC.

The rearrangement links TRBV5-8 to TRBJ2-7; TRBD1 aligns across 7 bases. V dropped 4 bases and J dropped 3; count of bases not matched to a gene: 4. This CDR3 has 13 residues. From germline, CDR1 is SGHTS and CDR2 YDEGEE. CDR3 coding DNA: TGTGCCAGCAGCACCAGGGACAGCTACGAGCAGTACGTC. It is translated as CASSTRDSYEQYV.

The rearrangement links TRBV19 to TRBJ1-3; D is perhaps TRBD1 (5 bases). CDR3 length: 15 residues. V gave up 5 bases and J gave up 8 bases, with 19 bases separating them. CDR1 is LNHDA and CDR2 is SQIVND in the germline V gene (reference sequence). The CDR3 here is CASSEDRWSLYTIYF. The CDR3 bases are TGTGCCAGTAGTGAAGACAGATGGTCCCTCTACACCATATATTTT.

This clone was detected once. This rearrangement joins TRBV5-6 to TRBJ2-3; 9 positions match TRBD2. This CDR3 contains 16 residues. Germline-derived CDR1 and CDR2 are SGHDT and YYEEEE. The ends lost 4 bases at V and 2 bases at J; junction bases unmatched: 8. The CDR3 DNA follows: TGTGCCAGCAGCGATCAGACTAGCGGAATCACAGATACGCAGTATTTT. Its protein product is CASSDQTSGITDTQYF.

The chain employs TRBV29-1 and TRBJ2-1; TRBD1 is a possible D gene (5 bases). The CDR3 is 15 amino acids. Looked up from germline, CDR1 is SQVTM and CDR2 is ANQGSEA. Trimming left V 3 bases short and J 2 bases short, with 14 bases between. This chain's CDR3 is CSVDRGIDAYNEQFF. DNA of the CDR3: TGCAGCGTTGATAGGGGAATAGACGCCTACAATGAGCAGTTCTTC.

The rearrangement joins TRBV11-2 to TRBJ1-4; D is possibly TRBD1 (5 bases). Germline loops: CDR1 SGHAT, CDR2 FQNNGV. The V end lost 4 bases, the J end lost 8 bases, and 17 bases lay between the germline ends. The CDR3 loop spans 15 amino acids. The CDR3 loop is CASSSPRAGVEKLFF. Written as DNA, the CDR3 is TGTGCCAGCAGCTCACCCAGGGCGGGAGTAGAAAAACTGTTTTTT.

This chain joins TRBV9 and TRBJ1-1; D not certain. CDR3 length equals 16 residues. In germline, CDR1 is SGDLS, CDR2 YYNGEE. V was clipped by 0 bases and J by 0 bases, with 12 bases between them. CDR3 sequence: CASSVGPQTMNTEAFF. The CDR3 coding sequence is TGTGCCAGCAGCGTAGGTCCGCAAACCATGAACACTGAAGCTTTCTTT.

The gene calls are TRBV5-6 and TRBJ2-7; D is unresolved. The V end lost 0 bases, the J end lost 7 bases, and 17 bases lay between the germline ends. Germline lookup yields CDR1 SGHDT and CDR2 YYEEEE. The CDR3 sequence is 15 residues long. The CDR3 DNA reads as TGTGCCAGCAGCTTGGGCGATTGGGCTAGGGTGGAGCAGTACTTC. Encoded protein: CASSLGDWARVEQYF.

This chain connects TRBV4-3 to TRBJ1-2, with D perhaps matching TRBD1 (6 bases). CDR1 is LGHNA, CDR2 YSLEER, per germline. CDR3 length equals 15 residues. Deletions cut 1 base from V and 3 bases from J, with 12 bases between. The CDR3 region has the DNA TGCGCCAGCAGCCAAGGACGGGGGGCGGACTATGGCTACACCTTC. As protein: CASSQGRGADYGYTF.

This clone was recorded once. The genes are TRBV28 and TRBJ1-4; D is unclear. V shed 7 bases and J shed 0 bases, with 9 bases lying between them. Germline CDR1 MDHEN, CDR2 SYDVKM. CDR3 length: 14 amino acids. This CDR3 is CASTYAATNEKLFF. The DNA of the CDR3 is TGTGCCAGCACGTACGCGGCAACTAATGAAAAACTGTTTTTT.

The rearrangement joins TRBV7-9 to TRBJ1-1; D remains unclear. CDR1 and CDR2 (germline): SEHNR, FQNEAQ (reference sequence). The germline V and J ends were trimmed by 3 bases and 0 bases, with 11 bases remaining between them. The CDR3 is 15 residues long. This CDR3 reads CASSFQASMNTEAFF. The DNA for the CDR3 is TGTGCCAGCAGCTTCCAGGCCAGCATGAACACTGAAGCTTTCTTT.

This clone showed up just a few times. The CDR3 DNA is TGTGCCAGCAGTCTCTGGAACAATCAGCCCCAGCATTTT. This sequence encodes CASSLWNNQPQHF. The chain carries TRBV28 and TRBJ1-5; D gene ambiguous. The germline gives CDR1 MDHEN, CDR2 SYDVKM. The V end was cut by 5 bases, the J end by 3 bases, with 8 bases between. The CDR3 consists of 13 residues. The full variable domain, in which reference TRBV28 and TRBJ1-5 provide the parts outside the CDR3, is DVKVTQSSRYLVKRTGEKVFLECVQDMDHENMFWYRQDPGLGLRLIYFSYDVKMKEKGDIPEGYSVSREKKERFSLILESASTNQTSMYLCASSLWNNQPQHFGDGTRLSIL.

J is TRBJ1-1 and V is TRBV18, with 12 positions matching TRBD1. In germline, CDR1 is KGHSH, CDR2 LQKENI. This CDR3 is 18 amino acids long. The V gene end was trimmed by 4 bases and the J gene end by 6 bases; junction bases not matched to a gene: 15. CDR3 bases: TGTGCCAGCTCACGGAACAGGGGACAGGGGGCCTCGGTGGCTGAAGCTTTCTTT. The encoded protein is CASSRNRGQGASVAEAFF.

This clone is a singleton in its sample. The chain carries TRBV7-6 and TRBJ2-5; D is possibly TRBD2 (5 bases). Germline V gene data show CDR1 as SGHVS and CDR2 as FNYEAQ. This CDR3 is 14 amino acids long. The V and J ends lost 3 bases and 5 bases respectively, with 13 bases between them. The CDR3 DNA reads TGTGCCAGCAGCTTGTCAGTGGCGGGTGAGACCCAGTACTTC. It is translated as CASSLSVAGETQYF.

The rearrangement joins TRBV6-5 to TRBJ1-5; maybe TRBD1 (5 bases). The CDR3 runs to 13 residues. V lost 10 bases, J lost 0 bases, and 10 bases lay in between. Germline V gene lookup returns CDR1 MNHEY and CDR2 SVGAGI. This CDR3 reads CATRQTSNQPQHF. In DNA form, the CDR3 reads TGTGCCACCCGACAGACTAGCAATCAGCCCCAGCATTTT.

The chain has TRBV5-1 and TRBJ2-5; 11 positions agree with TRBD1. Germline V gives CDR1 SGHRS, CDR2 YFSETQ. The junction had 1 base not matched to a gene; V was cut back by 0 bases and J by 3 bases. CDR3 length: 15 residues. The DNA of the CDR3 is TGCGCCAGCAGCTTGGGGGACAGGGGGAAAGAGACCCAGTACTTC. Translated, it gives CASSLGDRGKETQYF.

V and J are TRBV4-3 and TRBJ1-2; D might be TRBD1 (5 bases). The V and J ends lost 4 bases and 8 bases respectively, with 17 bases between them. Germline loops: CDR1 LGHNA, CDR2 YSLEER. The CDR3 sequence is 14 residues long. CDR3 in DNA: TGCGCCAGCAGCCCGGACTTAGGGGTTCGCGGCTACACCTTC. Translated, it gives CASSPDLGVRGYTF.

This chain links TRBV30 with TRBJ2-5; 11 nucleotides match TRBD2. V gave up 1 base and J gave up 3 bases; unmatched junction bases: 1. The CDR3 runs 14 residues. Germline CDR1 GTSNPN, CDR2 SVGIG (reference sequence). The CDR3 sequence: CAWSEGLAEETQYF. The CDR3 bases are TGTGCCTGGAGTGAGGGACTAGCGGAAGAGACCCAGTACTTC.

This clone was seen a few times. The rearrangement links TRBV7-2 to TRBJ1-1; 7 bases line up with TRBD1. V shed 8 bases, J shed 5 bases, and the junction held 8 bases outside the gene matches. The CDR3 has 13 amino acids. Germline CDR1 is SGHTA and CDR2 is FQGNSA. The CDR3: CASHKGRGTEAFF. The CDR3 bases are TGTGCCAGCCATAAGGGCAGGGGGACTGAAGCTTTCTTT.

V usage is TRBV5-1 and J usage is TRBJ1-2; perhaps TRBD1 as D (6 bases). Looked up from germline, CDR1 is SGHRS and CDR2 is YFSETQ. The CDR3 sequence is 14 residues long. Trimming removed 0 bases from V and 5 bases from J, with 11 bases in between. The CDR3 protein is CASSLVGGPYGYTF. The CDR3 nucleotides read TGCGCCAGCAGCTTGGTTGGGGGCCCTTATGGCTACACCTTC.

V usage is TRBV5-1 and J usage is TRBJ2-1; TRBD2 might be the D (5 bases). The CDR3 spans 15 residues. Per germline, CDR1 SGHRS and CDR2 YFSETQ. V dropped 0 bases and J dropped 8 bases, with 15 bases sitting between them. CDR3 in amino acids: CASSLGLAPWDEQFF. The CDR3 nucleotides are TGCGCCAGCAGCTTGGGGCTAGCCCCGTGGGATGAGCAGTTCTTC.

V gene TRBV29-1 combines with J gene TRBJ2-1; the match to TRBD1 covers 8 bases. J was trimmed by 6 bases and V by 6 bases; bases with no gene match: 13. The CDR3 spans 15 residues. CDR1 is SQVTM and CDR2 is ANQGSEA in the germline V gene. Here the CDR3 reads CSVDQGQGAANEQFF. The CDR3 DNA reads TGCAGCGTAGACCAAGGGCAGGGGGCGGCCAATGAGCAGTTCTTC.

The rearrangement uses TRBV15 and TRBJ2-3; D ambiguous. The ends were cut back, 0 bases at V and 0 bases at J, with 10 bases in the middle. Germline assignment: CDR1 LNHNV and CDR2 YYDKDF (reference sequence). The CDR3 covers 16 residues. For the CDR3, the DNA is TGTGCCACCAGCAGAGATTCCCCAGATAGCACAGATACGCAGTATTTT. This encodes CATSRDSPDSTDTQYF.

The rearrangement links TRBV30 to TRBJ2-1; TRBD1 is a possible D gene (5 bases). Trimming removed 4 bases from V and 4 bases from J, with 8 bases in between. This CDR3 is built from 12 residues. Germline CDR1 GTSNPN, CDR2 SVGIG (reference sequence). The CDR3 DNA sequence: TGTGCCTGGACTACAGGATACAATGAGCAGTTCTTC. This translates into CAWTTGYNEQFF. The complete variable domain, with remaining parts taken from reference TRBV30 and TRBJ2-1, reads SQTIHQWPATLVQPVGSPLSLECTVEGTSNPNLYWYRQAAGRGLQLLFYSVGIGQISSEVPQNLSASRPQDRQFILSSKKLLLSDSGFYLCAWTTGYNEQFFGPGTRLTVL.

The genes are TRBV10-3 and TRBJ1-4, with D possibly being TRBD1 (6 bases). The CDR3 length is 15 residues. From germline, CDR1 is ENHRY and CDR2 SYGVKD. Trimming left V 3 bases short and J 3 bases short, with 11 bases between. The CDR3: CAISDNRESNEKLFF. The CDR3 DNA reads TGTGCCATCAGTGACAACAGGGAGTCTAATGAAAAACTGTTTTTT.

This clone was recorded a few times. The chain joins TRBV29-1 to TRBJ2-3, with 8 bases fitting TRBD1. Germline CDR1 SQVTM, CDR2 ANQGSEA. The junction had 9 bases not matched to a gene; V was cut back by 5 bases and J by 2 bases. The length of the CDR3 is 15 residues. The CDR3 sequence is CSVQRWTGPTDTQYF. The DNA for the CDR3 is TGCAGCGTTCAACGTTGGACAGGGCCCACAGATACGCAGTATTTT.

V usage is TRBV28 and J usage is TRBJ2-5, with 7 bases lining up with TRBD1. Unmatched junction bases numbered 3, after V lost 3 bases and J lost 5 bases. The CDR3 spans 13 residues. Germline V gene lookup returns CDR1 MDHEN and CDR2 SYDVKM. Written as DNA, the CDR3 is TGTGCCAGCAGTTTTGACAGGGTCGAGACCCAGTACTTC. Protein product: CASSFDRVETQYF.